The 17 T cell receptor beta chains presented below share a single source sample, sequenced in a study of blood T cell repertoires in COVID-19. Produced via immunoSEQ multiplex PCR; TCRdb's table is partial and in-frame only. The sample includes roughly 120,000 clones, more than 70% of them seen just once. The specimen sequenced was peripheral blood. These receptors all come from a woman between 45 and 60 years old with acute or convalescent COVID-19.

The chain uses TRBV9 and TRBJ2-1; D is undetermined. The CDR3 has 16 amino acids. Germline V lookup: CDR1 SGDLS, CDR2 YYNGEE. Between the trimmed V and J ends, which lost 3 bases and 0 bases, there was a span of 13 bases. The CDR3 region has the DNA TGTGCCAGCAGCGGGGCCGGCTCCGGCTCCTACAATGAGCAGTTCTTC. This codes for CASSGAGSGSYNEQFF.

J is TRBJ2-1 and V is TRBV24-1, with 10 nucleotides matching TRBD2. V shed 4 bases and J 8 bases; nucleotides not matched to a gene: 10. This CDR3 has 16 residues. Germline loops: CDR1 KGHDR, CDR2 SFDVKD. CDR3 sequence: CATSEVRLAGADEQFF. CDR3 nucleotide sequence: TGTGCCACCAGTGAAGTAAGGCTAGCGGGAGCTGATGAGCAGTTCTTC.

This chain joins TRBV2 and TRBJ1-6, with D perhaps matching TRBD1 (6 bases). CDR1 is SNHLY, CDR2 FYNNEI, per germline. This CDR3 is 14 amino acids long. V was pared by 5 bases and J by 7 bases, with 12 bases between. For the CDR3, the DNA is TGTGCCAGCAGTACGACAGGTCGGAATTCACCCCTCCACTTT. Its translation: CASSTTGRNSPLHF.

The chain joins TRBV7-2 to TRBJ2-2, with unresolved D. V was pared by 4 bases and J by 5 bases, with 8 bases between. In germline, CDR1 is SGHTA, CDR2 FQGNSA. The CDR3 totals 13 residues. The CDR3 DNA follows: TGTGCCAGCAGCTCCCCTTCGACCGGGGAGCTGTTTTTT. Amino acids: CASSSPSTGELFF.

Here the CDR3 DNA reads TGTGCCAGCAGTTTTTTCGGGACAGTGCCCAATCAGCCCCAGCATTTT. It yields the protein CASSFFGTVPNQPQHF. The chain carries TRBV28 and TRBJ1-5, with 7 bases matching TRBD1. There are 16 residues in the CDR3. The germline gives CDR1 MDHEN, CDR2 SYDVKM. After removal of 3 bases from V and 3 bases from J, the junction contained 8 bases not matched to a gene.

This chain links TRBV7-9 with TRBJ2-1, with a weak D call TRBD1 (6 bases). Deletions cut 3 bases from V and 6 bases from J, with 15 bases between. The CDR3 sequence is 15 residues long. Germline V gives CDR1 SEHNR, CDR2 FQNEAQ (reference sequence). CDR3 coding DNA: TGTGCCAGCAGCTTTTACAGGGATTTGAGCAATGAGCAGTTCTTC. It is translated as CASSFYRDLSNEQFF.

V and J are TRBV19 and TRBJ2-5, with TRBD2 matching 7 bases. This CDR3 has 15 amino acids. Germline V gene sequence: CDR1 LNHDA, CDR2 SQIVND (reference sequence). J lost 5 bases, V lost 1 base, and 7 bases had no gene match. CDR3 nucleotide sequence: TGTGCCAGTAGTATAGGGGGGAGGGCTGGTGAGACCCAGTACTTC. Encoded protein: CASSIGGRAGETQYF.

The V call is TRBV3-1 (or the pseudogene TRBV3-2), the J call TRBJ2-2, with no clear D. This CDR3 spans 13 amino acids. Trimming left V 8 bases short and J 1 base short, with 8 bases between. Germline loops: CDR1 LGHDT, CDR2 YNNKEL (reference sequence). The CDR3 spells CASGRQNTGELFF. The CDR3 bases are TGTGCCAGCGGGCGTCAGAACACCGGGGAGCTGTTTTTT.

The CDR3 bases are TGTGCCACCAGTCGTCCGAACACCGGGGAGCTGTTTTTT. Translated, it gives CATSRPNTGELFF. This chain links TRBV24-1 with TRBJ2-2; D remains ambiguous. The CDR3 is 13 residues long. Per germline, CDR1 KGHDR and CDR2 SFDVKD. The V and J ends lost 6 bases and 0 bases respectively, with 4 bases between them.

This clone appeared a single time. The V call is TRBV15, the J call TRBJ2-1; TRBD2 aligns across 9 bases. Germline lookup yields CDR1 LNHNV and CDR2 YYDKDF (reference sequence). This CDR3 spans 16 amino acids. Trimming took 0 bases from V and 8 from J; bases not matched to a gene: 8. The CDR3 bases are TGTGCCACCAGCAGAGATGGGCGGGAGGGCCTCGATGAGCAGTTCTTC. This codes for CATSRDGREGLDEQFF. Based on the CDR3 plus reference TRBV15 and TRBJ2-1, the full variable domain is DAMVIQNPRYQVTQFGKPVTLSCSQTLNHNVMYWYQQKSSQAPKLLFHYYDKDFNNEADTPDNFQSRRPNTSFCFLDIRSPGLGDTAMYLCATSRDGREGLDEQFFGPGTRLTVL.

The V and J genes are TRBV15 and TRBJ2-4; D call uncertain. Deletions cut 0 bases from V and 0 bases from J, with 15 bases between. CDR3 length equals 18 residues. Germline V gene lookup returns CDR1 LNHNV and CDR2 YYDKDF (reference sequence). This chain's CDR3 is CATSRDKAAELAKNIQYF. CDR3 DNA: TGTGCCACCAGCAGAGATAAGGCGGCGGAGTTAGCCAAAAACATTCAGTACTTC.

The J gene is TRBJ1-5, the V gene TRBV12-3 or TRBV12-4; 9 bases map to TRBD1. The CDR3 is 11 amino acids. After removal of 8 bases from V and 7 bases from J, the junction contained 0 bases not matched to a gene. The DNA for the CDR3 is TGTGCCAGCGGACAGGGGCAGCCCCAGCATTTT. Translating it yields CASGQGQPQHF.

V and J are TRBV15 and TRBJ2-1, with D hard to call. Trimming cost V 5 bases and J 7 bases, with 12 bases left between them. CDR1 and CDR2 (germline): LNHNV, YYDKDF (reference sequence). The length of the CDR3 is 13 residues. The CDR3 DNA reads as TGTGCCACCAGCGGAGTCTCGCGAAATGAGCAGTTCTTC. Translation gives CATSGVSRNEQFF. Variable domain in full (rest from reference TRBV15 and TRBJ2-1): DAMVIQNPRYQVTQFGKPVTLSCSQTLNHNVMYWYQQKSSQAPKLLFHYYDKDFNNEADTPDNFQSRRPNTSFCFLDIRSPGLGDTAMYLCATSGVSRNEQFFGPGTRLTVL.

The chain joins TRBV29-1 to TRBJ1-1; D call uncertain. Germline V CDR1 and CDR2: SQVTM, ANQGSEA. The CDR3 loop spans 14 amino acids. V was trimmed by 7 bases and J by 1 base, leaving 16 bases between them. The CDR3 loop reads CSGNPAVSNTEAFF. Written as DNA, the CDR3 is TGCAGCGGCAACCCTGCGGTTTCGAACACTGAAGCTTTCTTT.

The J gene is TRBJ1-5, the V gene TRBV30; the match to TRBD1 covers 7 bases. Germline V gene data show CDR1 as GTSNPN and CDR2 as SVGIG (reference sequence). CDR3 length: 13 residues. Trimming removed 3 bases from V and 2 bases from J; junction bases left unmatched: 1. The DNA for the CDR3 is TGTGCCTGGAGGGGGACAGGCAATCAGCCCCAGCATTTT. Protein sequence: CAWRGTGNQPQHF.

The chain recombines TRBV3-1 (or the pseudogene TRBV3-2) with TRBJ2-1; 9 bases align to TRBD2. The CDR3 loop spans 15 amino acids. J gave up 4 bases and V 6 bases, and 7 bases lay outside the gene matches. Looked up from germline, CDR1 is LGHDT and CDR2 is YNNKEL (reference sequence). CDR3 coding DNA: TGTGCCAGCAGACCCAAGACTAGCGGATACAATGAGCAGTTCTTC. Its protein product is CASRPKTSGYNEQFF.

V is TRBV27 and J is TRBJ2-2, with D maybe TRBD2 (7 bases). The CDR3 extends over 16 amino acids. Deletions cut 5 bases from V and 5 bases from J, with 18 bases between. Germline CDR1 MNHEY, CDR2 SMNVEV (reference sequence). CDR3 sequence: CASSAWGGAGTGELFF. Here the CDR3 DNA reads TGTGCCAGCAGTGCCTGGGGGGGGGCTGGTACCGGGGAGCTGTTTTTT.